This TCR beta chain was sequenced in a study of OX40 agonist ivuxolimab in advanced cancers. V lost 4 bases and J lost 2; bases outside the gene matches: 3. Looked up from germline, CDR1 is SQVTM and CDR2 is ANQGSEA. This CDR3 region has 14 residues. Sequencing was performed with immunoSEQ multiplex PCR; in TCRdb, only in-frame clones are kept and a portion is missing. The table has just under 7,000 clones, around 75% seen once. The cohort excluded patients with autoimmune disease history or systemic immunosuppression. The sequencing here drew on CD4+ or CD8+ T cells sorted from blood, taken in a trial of the OX40 agonist ivuxolimab. The V gene is TRBV29-1, the J gene TRBJ2-7; TRBD1 agrees at 12 bases. This clonotype was obtained from an adult with an advanced solid tumor such as melanoma, head and neck, liver or kidney cancer. CDR3 loop: CSVVGTGGPYEQYF. CDR3 DNA sequence: TGCAGCGTTGTAGGGACAGGGGGCCCCTACGAGCAGTACTTC.